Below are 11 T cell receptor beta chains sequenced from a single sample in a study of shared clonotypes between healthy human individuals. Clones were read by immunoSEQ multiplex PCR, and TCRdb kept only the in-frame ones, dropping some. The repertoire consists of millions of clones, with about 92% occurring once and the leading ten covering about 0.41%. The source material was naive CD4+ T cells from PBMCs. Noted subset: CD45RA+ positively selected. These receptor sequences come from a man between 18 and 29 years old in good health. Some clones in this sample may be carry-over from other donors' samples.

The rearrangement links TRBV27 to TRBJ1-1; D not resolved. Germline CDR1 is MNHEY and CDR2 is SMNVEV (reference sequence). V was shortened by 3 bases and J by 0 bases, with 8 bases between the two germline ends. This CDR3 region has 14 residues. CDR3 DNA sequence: TGTGCCAGCAGTTTCCGCATGCTGAACACTGAAGCTTTCTTT. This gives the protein CASSFRMLNTEAFF.

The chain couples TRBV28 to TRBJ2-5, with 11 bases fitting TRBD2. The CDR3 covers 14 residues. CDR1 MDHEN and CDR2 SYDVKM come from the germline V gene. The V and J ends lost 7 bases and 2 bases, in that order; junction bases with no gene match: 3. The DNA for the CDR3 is TGTGCCAGCACCCTAGCGGGAGGACAAGAGACCCAGTACTTC. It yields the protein CASTLAGGQETQYF.

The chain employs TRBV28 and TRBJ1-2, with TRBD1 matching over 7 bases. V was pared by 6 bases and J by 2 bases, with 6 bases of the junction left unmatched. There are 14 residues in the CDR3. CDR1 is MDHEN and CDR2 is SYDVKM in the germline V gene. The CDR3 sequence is CASRATGRNYGYTF. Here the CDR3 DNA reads TGTGCCAGCAGAGCGACAGGGAGGAACTATGGCTACACCTTC.

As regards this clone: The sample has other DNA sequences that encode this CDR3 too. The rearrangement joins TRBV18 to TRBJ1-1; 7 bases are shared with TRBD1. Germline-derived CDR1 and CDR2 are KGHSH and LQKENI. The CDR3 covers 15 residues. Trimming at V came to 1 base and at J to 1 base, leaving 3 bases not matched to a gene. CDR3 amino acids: CASSPQAGGNTEAFF. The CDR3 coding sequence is TGTGCCAGCTCACCACAGGCAGGGGGGAACACTGAAGCTTTCTTT. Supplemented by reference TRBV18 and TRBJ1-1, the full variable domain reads NAGVMQNPRHLVRRRGQEARLRCSPMKGHSHVYWYRQLPEEGLKFMVYLQKENIIDESGMPKERFSAEFPKEGPSILRIQQVVRGDSAAYFCASSPQAGGNTEAFFGQGTRLTVV.

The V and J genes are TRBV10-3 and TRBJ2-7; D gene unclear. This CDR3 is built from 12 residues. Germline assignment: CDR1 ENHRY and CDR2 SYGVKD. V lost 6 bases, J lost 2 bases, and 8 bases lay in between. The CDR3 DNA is TGTGCCATCAGCGACACAGCCTACGAGCAGTACTTC. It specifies CAISDTAYEQYF.

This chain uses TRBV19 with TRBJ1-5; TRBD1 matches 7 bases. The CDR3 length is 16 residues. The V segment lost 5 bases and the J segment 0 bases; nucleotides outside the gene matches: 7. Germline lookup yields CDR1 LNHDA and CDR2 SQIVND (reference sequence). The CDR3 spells CASSVRTGNSNQPQHF. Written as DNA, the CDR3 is TGTGCCAGTAGTGTACGGACAGGAAATAGCAATCAGCCCCAGCATTTT.

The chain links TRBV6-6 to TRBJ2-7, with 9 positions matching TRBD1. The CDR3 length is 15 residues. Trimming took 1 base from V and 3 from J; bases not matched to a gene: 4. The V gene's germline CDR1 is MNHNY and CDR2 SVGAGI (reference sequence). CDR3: CASSYFPGQGYEQYF. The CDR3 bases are TGTGCCAGCAGTTACTTCCCGGGACAGGGCTACGAGCAGTACTTC.

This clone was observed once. The CDR3 sequence is CSVEALGTGYEKLFF. The CDR3 DNA reads TGCAGCGTTGAAGCGTTAGGGACAGGGTATGAAAAACTGTTTTTT. This chain connects TRBV29-1 to TRBJ1-4; 9 bases align to TRBD1. The ends lost 1 base at V and 6 bases at J; junction bases unmatched: 6. In germline, CDR1 is SQVTM, CDR2 ANQGSEA. This CDR3 contains 15 residues.

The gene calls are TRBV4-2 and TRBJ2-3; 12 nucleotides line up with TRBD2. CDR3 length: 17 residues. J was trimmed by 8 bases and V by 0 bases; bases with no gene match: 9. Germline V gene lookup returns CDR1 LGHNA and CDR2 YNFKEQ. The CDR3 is CASSQDGLAGGPGTQYF. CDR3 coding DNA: TGTGCCAGCAGCCAAGATGGTCTAGCGGGAGGGCCAGGTACGCAGTATTTT.

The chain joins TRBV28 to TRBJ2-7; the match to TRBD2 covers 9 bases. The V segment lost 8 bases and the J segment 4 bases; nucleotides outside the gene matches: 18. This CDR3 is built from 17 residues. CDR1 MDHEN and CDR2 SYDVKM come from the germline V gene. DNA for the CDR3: TGTGCCAGCGGTTCGACTAGCGGCCCAGAGGGTATATACGAGCAGTACTTC. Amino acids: CASGSTSGPEGIYEQYF.

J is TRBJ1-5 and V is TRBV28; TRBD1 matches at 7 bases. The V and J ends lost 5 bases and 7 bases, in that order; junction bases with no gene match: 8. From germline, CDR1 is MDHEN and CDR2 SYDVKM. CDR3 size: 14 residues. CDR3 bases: TGTGCCAGCAGTGCAGGGGGTGCAGTACAGCCCCAGCATTTT. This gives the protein CASSAGGAVQPQHF.